Reported below is one TCR beta chain. This specimen comes from a study of blood T cell repertoires in COVID-19. Study-wide background: From the United States, Italy and Spain came samples of acute and convalescent COVID-19. Nucleic acid was either cDNA or gDNA, and it came from T cells, B-cell-depleted T cells, or PBMCs.

Under the authors' procedure: Amplification of reference gene primers was used by the study to estimate nucleated cell counts. Clones were read by immunoSEQ multiplex PCR, and TCRdb kept only the in-frame ones, dropping some. D and trimming come from the DNA, and the V and J calls and clone size come from that table. The sample holds some 170,000 clones, around four fifths seen once. The length of the CDR3 is 18 residues. J was trimmed by 1 base and V by 6 bases; bases with no gene match: 16. CDR1 is KGHSH and CDR2 is LQKENI in the germline V gene. This TCR was recovered from a human donor in a cohort sampled during active COVID-19. The chain recombines TRBV18 with TRBJ2-7; 9 nucleotides line up with TRBD1. The specimen was peripheral blood. CDR3 DNA: TGTGCCAGCTCCCGTCGGGGGCAGACAGGGGGACCTTCCTACGAGCAGTACTTC. It translates to CASSRRGQTGGPSYEQYF.